The rows below give T cell receptor beta chains drawn from one sample of a study of TIL therapy for anti-PD-1-resistant metastatic lung cancer. Repertoires were generated with immunoSEQ multiplex PCR, while TCRdb's copy carries only in-frame clones and drops some. The data show 40,000 to 60,000 clones, with roughly 78% seen just once and around 4.8% held by the top ten. The sequences come from blood, collected at baseline. The source of these receptors is a woman aged 30 to 85 with non-small cell lung cancer. The CDR3 runs from the conserved cysteine through the conserved F or W. D genes are given only for firm matches. Some rows have no size entry. The others give once, few or many, or a class for an expanded clone.

d_gene: TRBD1
j_gene: TRBJ2-7
abundance: .
v_gene: TRBV28
CDR3aa: CASSFPGGRYEQYF
CDR3nt: TGTGCCAGCAGTTTCCCAGGGGGCCGCTACGAGCAGTACTTC

d_gene: .
j_gene: TRBJ1-1
abundance: .
v_gene: TRBV19
CDR3aa: CASSTLDSLEAFF
CDR3nt: TGTGCCAGTAGTACCCTAGACAGCCTCGAAGCTTTCTTT

d_gene: .
j_gene: TRBJ1-2
abundance: .
v_gene: TRBV5-4
CDR3aa: CASSSKWGGLYGYTF
CDR3nt: TGTGCCAGCAGCTCGAAGTGGGGGGGACTCTATGGCTACACCTTC

d_gene: .
j_gene: TRBJ2-3
abundance: .
v_gene: TRBV10-2
CDR3aa: CASSLNRHPSTDTQYF
CDR3nt: TGCGCCAGCAGCTTGAACCGGCACCCAAGCACAGATACGCAGTATTTT

d_gene: .
j_gene: TRBJ1-1
abundance: few
v_gene: TRBV19
CDR3aa: CASMRVTEAFF
CDR3nt: TGTGCCAGTATGAGAGTAACTGAAGCTTTCTTT

d_gene: .
j_gene: TRBJ1-1
abundance: .
v_gene: TRBV30
CDR3aa: CAWTLGDLTEAFF
CDR3nt: TGTGCCTGGACCCTGGGGGATCTCACTGAAGCTTTCTTT

d_gene: .
j_gene: TRBJ1-4
abundance: .
v_gene: TRBV5-1
CDR3aa: CASSLGRGEEKLFF
CDR3nt: TGCGCCAGCAGCTTGGGAAGGGGTGAGGAAAAACTGTTTTTT

d_gene: .
j_gene: TRBJ2-1
abundance: .
v_gene: TRBV12-5
CDR3aa: CASGLVLGNEQFF
CDR3nt: TGTGCTAGTGGTTTGGTACTCGGTAATGAGCAGTTCTTC

d_gene: .
j_gene: TRBJ2-5
abundance: .
v_gene: TRBV7-8
CDR3aa: CASSRRFETQYF
CDR3nt: TGTGCCAGCAGCCGTAGGTTTGAGACCCAGTACTTC

d_gene: .
j_gene: TRBJ2-3
abundance: few
v_gene: TRBV9
CDR3aa: CASSDGTGTDTQYF
CDR3nt: TGTGCCAGCAGCGATGGAACGGGCACAGATACGCAGTATTTT

d_gene: TRBD1
j_gene: TRBJ1-2
abundance: .
v_gene: TRBV7-2
CDR3aa: CASSLATGGRYGYTF
CDR3nt: TGTGCCAGCAGCTTAGCGACAGGGGGCAGGTATGGCTACACCTTC

d_gene: .
j_gene: TRBJ2-7
abundance: once
v_gene: TRBV10-3
CDR3aa: CAIRAGGDSSYEQYF
CDR3nt: TGTGCCATCAGAGCCGGAGGGGACAGTTCCTACGAGCAGTACTTC

d_gene: TRBD1
j_gene: TRBJ1-5
abundance: .
v_gene: TRBV27
CDR3aa: CASSGTANQPQHF
CDR3nt: TGTGCCAGCAGCGGGACAGCTAATCAGCCCCAGCATTTT

d_gene: .
j_gene: TRBJ1-2
abundance: few
v_gene: TRBV5-1
CDR3aa: CASSSSVNGYTF
CDR3nt: TGCGCCAGCAGCTCTTCAGTGAATGGCTACACCTTC

d_gene: .
j_gene: TRBJ1-4
abundance: .
v_gene: TRBV28
CDR3aa: CASSLPGVSEKLFF
CDR3nt: TGTGCCAGCAGTTTACCCGGGGTTAGTGAAAAACTGTTTTTT

d_gene: TRBD1
j_gene: TRBJ2-2
abundance: .
v_gene: TRBV2
CDR3aa: CASSELPLGQGATGELFF
CDR3nt: TGTGCCAGCAGTGAACTGCCATTAGGACAGGGGGCCACCGGGGAGCTGTTTTTT

d_gene: .
j_gene: TRBJ1-2
abundance: .
v_gene: TRBV4-1
CDR3aa: CASSQGPSGARGGYTF
CDR3nt: TGCGCCAGCAGCCAAGGCCCCTCAGGGGCACGGGGGGGCTACACCTTC

d_gene: .
j_gene: TRBJ2-5
abundance: .
v_gene: TRBV5-1
CDR3aa: CASSLTGGLYQETQYF
CDR3nt: TGCGCCAGCAGCTTGACCGGGGGACTGTACCAAGAGACCCAGTACTTC

d_gene: TRBD1
j_gene: TRBJ1-2
abundance: .
v_gene: TRBV7-8
CDR3aa: CASSPTAGGTYGYTF
CDR3nt: TGTGCCAGCAGCCCGACGGCAGGGGGCACCTATGGCTACACCTTC

d_gene: .
j_gene: TRBJ2-7
abundance: .
v_gene: TRBV7-2
CDR3aa: CASSLSRGASYEQYF
CDR3nt: TGTGCCAGCAGCTTATCGCGGGGAGCGTCCTACGAGCAGTACTTC

d_gene: .
j_gene: TRBJ2-7
abundance: .
v_gene: TRBV28
CDR3aa: CASSWTGYEQYF
CDR3nt: TGTGCCAGCAGCTGGACTGGATACGAGCAGTACTTC

d_gene: TRBD1
j_gene: TRBJ2-4
abundance: .
v_gene: TRBV2
CDR3aa: CASKQGIGDIQYF
CDR3nt: TGTGCCAGCAAACAGGGGATCGGTGACATTCAGTACTTC

d_gene: .
j_gene: TRBJ1-2
abundance: .
v_gene: TRBV20-1
CDR3aa: CSARPDPGYTF
CDR3nt: TGCAGTGCTAGGCCCGACCCAGGCTACACCTTC

d_gene: TRBD2
j_gene: TRBJ2-7
abundance: .
v_gene: TRBV27
CDR3aa: CASRIGPSGSYEQYF
CDR3nt: TGTGCCAGCAGGATTGGGCCTAGCGGGAGCTACGAGCAGTACTTC

d_gene: .
j_gene: TRBJ2-5
abundance: once
v_gene: TRBV6-5
CDR3aa: CASSDRGGETQYF
CDR3nt: TGTGCCAGCAGTGACAGGGGAGGGGAGACCCAGTACTTC

d_gene: .
j_gene: TRBJ2-7
abundance: .
v_gene: TRBV10-1
CDR3aa: CASSGSAGHPYEQYF
CDR3nt: TGCGCCAGCAGTGGGTCGGCAGGCCACCCCTACGAGCAGTACTTC

d_gene: .
j_gene: TRBJ2-2
abundance: .
v_gene: TRBV30
CDR3aa: CAWSVGLEHGELFF
CDR3nt: TGTGCCTGGTCGGTGGGTTTAGAGCACGGGGAGCTGTTTTTT

d_gene: .
j_gene: TRBJ1-1
abundance: .
v_gene: TRBV4-3
CDR3aa: CASSQTQLTEAFF
CDR3nt: TGCGCCAGCAGCCAAACTCAACTCACTGAAGCTTTCTTT

d_gene: .
j_gene: TRBJ1-1
abundance: .
v_gene: TRBV20-1
CDR3aa: CSARGDTEAFF
CDR3nt: TGCAGTGCTCGAGGGGACACTGAAGCTTTCTTT

d_gene: .
j_gene: TRBJ1-5
abundance: once
v_gene: TRBV5-4
CDR3aa: CASSLLGEAEQPQHF
CDR3nt: TGTGCCAGCAGCTTGCTCGGGGAAGCGGAGCAGCCCCAGCATTTT

d_gene: TRBD1
j_gene: TRBJ1-5
abundance: .
v_gene: TRBV7-2
CDR3aa: CAIRPRTGGNQPQHF
CDR3nt: TGTGCCATCCGGCCCCGAACAGGGGGCAATCAGCCCCAGCATTTT

d_gene: .
j_gene: TRBJ2-5
abundance: .
v_gene: TRBV15
CDR3aa: CATSRAPGDPQETQYF
CDR3nt: TGTGCCACCAGCAGAGCCCCGGGGGACCCACAAGAGACCCAGTACTTC

d_gene: .
j_gene: TRBJ2-5
abundance: .
v_gene: TRBV13
CDR3aa: CASSLLETQYF
CDR3nt: TGTGCCAGCAGCTTATTGGAGACCCAGTACTTC

d_gene: .
j_gene: TRBJ1-1
abundance: .
v_gene: TRBV5-5
CDR3aa: CASSSGPGEMNTEAFF
CDR3nt: TGTGCCAGCAGCTCGGGGCCGGGGGAAATGAACACTGAAGCTTTCTTT

d_gene: .
j_gene: TRBJ2-7
abundance: .
v_gene: TRBV19
CDR3aa: CASSIVRGQEQYF
CDR3nt: TGTGCCAGTAGTATAGTTCGGGGGCAGGAGCAGTACTTC

d_gene: TRBD1
j_gene: TRBJ1-2
abundance: .
v_gene: TRBV4-3
CDR3aa: CASSHVDRGYYGYTF
CDR3nt: TGCGCCAGCAGCCACGTGGACAGGGGCTACTATGGCTACACCTTC

d_gene: .
j_gene: TRBJ1-2
abundance: .
v_gene: TRBV28
CDR3aa: CASSSDTYGYTF
CDR3nt: TGTGCCAGCAGTTCCGACACTTACGGCTACACCTTC

d_gene: TRBD1
j_gene: TRBJ2-7
abundance: .
v_gene: TRBV19
CDR3aa: CASSIDRGTGGHEQYF
CDR3nt: TGTGCCAGTAGTATAGATCGCGGGACAGGGGGTCACGAGCAGTACTTC

d_gene: .
j_gene: TRBJ1-6
abundance: .
v_gene: TRBV18
CDR3aa: CASSPTVSYNSPLHF
CDR3nt: TGTGCCAGCTCGCCGACAGTCTCCTATAATTCACCCCTCCACTTT

d_gene: .
j_gene: TRBJ2-3
abundance: .
v_gene: TRBV12-2
CDR3aa: CASRLARPRGRTADTQYF
CDR3nt: TGTGCAAGTCGCTTAGCTCGGCCTAGGGGGCGAACGGCAGATACGCAGTATTTT

d_gene: .
j_gene: TRBJ2-5
abundance: .
v_gene: TRBV10-3
CDR3aa: CAIRLRVGETQYF
CDR3nt: TGTGCCATCCGTCTAAGAGTCGGGGAGACCCAGTACTTC

d_gene: TRBD2
j_gene: TRBJ2-1
abundance: once
v_gene: TRBV19
CDR3aa: CASKDQEGLAGGHNEQFF
CDR3nt: TGTGCCAGTAAGGACCAGGAGGGACTAGCGGGAGGACACAATGAGCAGTTCTTC

d_gene: .
j_gene: TRBJ2-5
abundance: .
v_gene: TRBV7-2
CDR3aa: CASRLGYQETQYF
CDR3nt: TGTGCCAGCAGACTTGGGTACCAAGAGACCCAGTACTTC

d_gene: .
j_gene: TRBJ2-1
abundance: .
v_gene: TRBV7-8
CDR3aa: CASSFMGSSYNEQFF
CDR3nt: TGTGCCAGCAGCTTTATGGGGAGCTCCTACAATGAGCAGTTCTTC

d_gene: .
j_gene: TRBJ2-2
abundance: .
v_gene: TRBV15
CDR3aa: CATSWDFSGTGELFF
CDR3nt: TGTGCCACCAGCTGGGACTTCAGCGGCACCGGGGAGCTGTTTTTT

d_gene: .
j_gene: TRBJ2-2
abundance: .
v_gene: TRBV11-3
CDR3aa: CASQSHTGELFF
CDR3nt: TGTGCCAGCCAGAGTCACACCGGGGAGCTGTTTTTT

d_gene: .
j_gene: TRBJ1-5
abundance: .
v_gene: TRBV4-1
CDR3aa: CASSQGNIGSQPQHF
CDR3nt: TGCGCCAGCAGCCAAGGCAACATTGGCAGTCAGCCCCAGCATTTT

d_gene: TRBD2
j_gene: TRBJ2-1
abundance: .
v_gene: TRBV9
CDR3aa: CASSPLAGGPGNEQFF
CDR3nt: TGTGCCAGCAGCCCCCTAGCGGGAGGGCCTGGCAATGAGCAGTTCTTC

d_gene: TRBD1
j_gene: TRBJ1-1
abundance: .
v_gene: TRBV7-2
CDR3aa: CASSPPPRRQGRVQAFF
CDR3nt: TGTGCCAGCAGCCCGCCACCTCGGAGACAGGGAAGAGTTCAAGCTTTCTTT

d_gene: TRBD1
j_gene: TRBJ1-2
abundance: .
v_gene: TRBV6-1
CDR3aa: CASSAGTGEGYTF
CDR3nt: TGTGCCAGCAGTGCCGGGACAGGGGAGGGCTACACCTTC

d_gene: TRBD1
j_gene: TRBJ1-1
abundance: .
v_gene: TRBV5-1
CDR3aa: CASSRDRGGTEAFF
CDR3nt: TGCGCCAGCAGTCGAGACAGGGGAGGAACTGAAGCTTTCTTT

d_gene: .
j_gene: TRBJ1-6
abundance: .
v_gene: TRBV4-3
CDR3aa: CASSLLVFQADSPLHF
CDR3nt: TGCGCCAGCAGTCTCCTGGTATTCCAGGCGGATTCACCCCTCCACTTT

d_gene: TRBD1
j_gene: TRBJ1-1
abundance: many
v_gene: TRBV18
CDR3aa: CASSVGQQNTEAFF
CDR3nt: TGTGCCAGCTCAGTGGGACAGCAGAACACTGAAGCTTTCTTT

d_gene: .
j_gene: TRBJ2-5
abundance: once
v_gene: TRBV7-3
CDR3aa: CASSGAGGSLETQYF
CDR3nt: TGTGCCAGCAGCGGAGCAGGGGGGTCATTAGAGACCCAGTACTTC

d_gene: .
j_gene: TRBJ2-2
abundance: .
v_gene: TRBV9
CDR3aa: CASSLFGGRSGELFF
CDR3nt: TGTGCCAGCAGCCTTTTTGGGGGGCGATCCGGGGAGCTGTTTTTT

d_gene: .
j_gene: TRBJ2-4
abundance: once
v_gene: TRBV19
CDR3aa: CASSIRPAKNIQYF
CDR3nt: TGTGCCAGTAGTATCCGGCCCGCCAAAAACATTCAGTACTTC

d_gene: TRBD1
j_gene: TRBJ2-7
abundance: .
v_gene: TRBV4-2
CDR3aa: CASSQPDRGSYEQYF
CDR3nt: TGTGCCAGCAGCCAACCGGACAGGGGGAGCTACGAGCAGTACTTC

d_gene: .
j_gene: TRBJ2-1
abundance: .
v_gene: TRBV6-4
CDR3aa: CASSAVGNSYNEQFF
CDR3nt: TGTGCCAGCAGTGCCGTCGGAAACTCCTACAATGAGCAGTTCTTC

d_gene: TRBD1
j_gene: TRBJ1-6
abundance: few
v_gene: TRBV7-9
CDR3aa: CASSTRQGAYSPLHF
CDR3nt: TGTGCCAGCAGCACGCGACAGGGGGCGTATTCACCCCTCCACTTT